This TCR beta chain was recovered during a study of shared clonotypes between healthy human individuals. Study context: Each donor had three CD4 naive, three CD4 memory, two CD8 naive and one CD8 memory plate.

This clone came up once. Its matching antigen is unknown. Other DNA sequences within the sample encode an identical CDR3. Replicate PCRs from sorted subsets contained roughly 200 ng DNA, which is approximately 30,000 T cell genomes. Repertoires were generated with immunoSEQ multiplex PCR, while TCRdb's copy carries only in-frame clones and drops some. The data hold 1.5 million to 2.5 million clones, with roughly 95% observed a single time. Naive CD8 isolation took CD45RO-negative cells positively selected for CCR7 and excluded terminally differentiated effector memory CD45RA+ cells. Donors, healthy HIV-negative adults, lacked recent acute infections or vaccinations. Per germline, CDR1 SEHNR and CDR2 FQNEAQ (reference sequence). V was trimmed by 1 base and J by 4 bases, leaving 8 bases between them. This CDR3 comprises 13 residues. The study, taken as a whole, reports: With few donors, the genetic and exposure-history diversity represented was limited.

Material for sequencing was naive CD8+ T cells sorted from blood. This clonotype was obtained from a man in his late teens or twenties in good health. This rearrangement joins TRBV7-9 to TRBJ2-7; perhaps TRBD2 as D (5 bases). The CDR3 coding sequence is TGTGCCAGCAGCTTAGGTGCGGGTTACGAGCAGTACTTC. As protein: CASSLGAGYEQYF.